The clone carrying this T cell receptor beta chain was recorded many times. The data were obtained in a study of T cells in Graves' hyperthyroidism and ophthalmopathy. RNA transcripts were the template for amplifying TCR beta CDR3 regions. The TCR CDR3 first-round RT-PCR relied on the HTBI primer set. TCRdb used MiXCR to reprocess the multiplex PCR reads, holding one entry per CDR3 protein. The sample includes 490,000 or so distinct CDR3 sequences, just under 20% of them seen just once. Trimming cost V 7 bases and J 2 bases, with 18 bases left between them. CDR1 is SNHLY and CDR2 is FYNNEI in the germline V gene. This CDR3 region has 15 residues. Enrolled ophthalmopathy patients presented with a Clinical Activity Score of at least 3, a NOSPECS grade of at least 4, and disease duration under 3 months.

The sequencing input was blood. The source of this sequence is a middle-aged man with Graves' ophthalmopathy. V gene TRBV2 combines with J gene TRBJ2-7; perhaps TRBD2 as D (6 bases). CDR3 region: CASKVAGSPAYEQYF. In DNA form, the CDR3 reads TGTGCCAGCAAGGTGGCCGGGAGTCCTGCCTACGAGCAGTACTTC.